The 17 T cell receptor beta chains below were found in one sample sequenced in a study of response to subunit inactivated influenza vaccine. In TCRdb, the RT-PCR reads were re-called with MiXCR into one record per CDR3 protein. Found here are about 180,000 distinct CDR3 sequences, nearly 9.5% of them singletons; the top ten hold roughly a tenth. The material was non-naive T cells sorted from PBMCs, obtained on the day of vaccination. Source of these receptors: a man over 45 who received an inactivated influenza vaccine.

This clonotype was recorded many times. The chain links TRBV4-1 to TRBJ1-1, with TRBD1 identical over 9 bases. CDR1 and CDR2 from the germline V gene are MGHRA and YSYEKL. The CDR3 spans 15 residues. Trimming took 0 bases from V and 10 from J; bases not matched to a gene: 9. The CDR3 DNA reads as TGCGCCAGCAGCCAAGAGACTTACAGGGGGCGCGGAGCTTTCTTT. Its translation: CASSQETYRGRGAFF.

This clonotype was observed many times. The chain is built from TRBV12-3 or TRBV12-4 and TRBJ1-1, with D hard to call. The CDR3 contains 15 residues. V lost 2 bases and J 1 base, leaving 11 bases between the germline ends. The CDR3, as DNA: TGTGCCAGCAGTTTATTTGGGTTGGGGAACACTGAAGCTTTCTTT. Translated, it gives CASSLFGLGNTEAFF.

V gene TRBV10-3 combines with J gene TRBJ2-3, with 8 bases aligning to TRBD1. Germline trimming cut 10 bases from V and 5 bases from J; bases unmatched to any gene: 11. This CDR3 is 14 amino acids long. Germline V gene data show CDR1 as ENHRY and CDR2 as SYGVKD. The DNA for the CDR3 is TGTGCCACCAGGTCAGGGGGCGAGGGAGATACGCAGTATTTT. Residues: CATRSGGEGDTQYF.

The chain employs TRBV28 and TRBJ2-5; D is undetermined. V dropped 5 bases and J dropped 5 bases, with 9 bases sitting between them. This CDR3 spans 12 amino acids. CDR1 is MDHEN, CDR2 SYDVKM, per germline. The CDR3 region is CASSRAVETQYF. The CDR3 region has the DNA TGTGCCAGCAGTAGAGCAGTCGAGACCCAGTACTTC.

This clonotype was recorded at least ten times. This chain links TRBV24-1 with TRBJ2-1; D is perhaps TRBD1 or TRBD2 (5 bases each). Germline V gene data show CDR1 as KGHDR and CDR2 as SFDVKD. With 4 bases removed from V and 8 bases from J, the gap between germline ends came to 20 bases. The CDR3 loop spans 16 amino acids. The CDR3 loop reads CATSESGTPPFDEQFF. CDR3 nucleotides: TGTGCCACCAGTGAGTCCGGGACCCCCCCCTTCGATGAGCAGTTCTTC.

This clonotype was detected ten times or more. V usage is TRBV5-1 and J usage is TRBJ2-2; D may be TRBD2 (5 bases). Germline V gene lookup returns CDR1 SGHRS and CDR2 YFSETQ. The CDR3 covers 15 residues. Between the trimmed V and J ends, which lost 0 bases and 2 bases, there was a span of 8 bases. The CDR3 bases are TGCGCCAGCAGCTTGGAGCGGATAAACACCGGGGAGCTGTTTTTT. Amino acid sequence: CASSLERINTGELFF. Together with reference TRBV5-1 and TRBJ2-2, the CDR3 gives the full variable domain: KAGVTQTPRYLIKTRGQQVTLSCSPISGHRSVSWYQQTPGQGLQFLFEYFSETQRNKGNFPGRFSGRQFSNSRSEMNVSTLELGDSALYLCASSLERINTGELFFGEGSRLTVL.

This clonotype was counted at least ten times. V and J are TRBV4-2 and TRBJ1-2; possibly TRBD1 for D (5 bases). The germline gives CDR1 LGHNA, CDR2 YNFKEQ. The CDR3 has 15 residues. V lost 4 bases and J 4 bases, leaving 16 bases between the germline ends. The CDR3 region has the DNA TGTGCCAGCAGCCTGGGAGAGGGCAGGGTCTATGGCTACACCTTC. Its protein is CASSLGEGRVYGYTF.

The rearrangement uses TRBV20-1 and TRBJ1-1; D is unclear. The CDR3 is made up of 13 amino acids. CDR1 and CDR2 (germline): DFQATT, SNEGSKA (reference sequence). Trimming removed 3 bases at V and 1 base at J, with 9 bases between. The CDR3 here is CSASGSGNTEAFF. Here the CDR3 DNA reads TGCAGTGCTAGTGGGTCTGGGAACACTGAAGCTTTCTTT.

This clonotype was seen only a few times. This chain joins TRBV18 and TRBJ2-1, with D unclear. Germline V gene data show CDR1 as KGHSH and CDR2 as LQKENI. Deletions cut 5 bases from V and 6 bases from J, with 17 bases between. This CDR3 comprises 15 residues. The CDR3 DNA sequence: TGTGCCAGCTCAGCCCCCAGCTGGGAACGCAATGAGCAGTTCTTC. Translated, it gives CASSAPSWERNEQFF.

V usage is TRBV10-3 and J usage is TRBJ2-7; D perhaps matches TRBD1 (5 bases). This CDR3 has 13 residues. V lost 2 bases and J lost 5, with 10 bases in between. CDR1 and CDR2 from the germline V gene are ENHRY and SYGVKD. CDR3: CAISETGPNEQYF. The DNA of the CDR3 is TGTGCCATCAGTGAGACAGGCCCCAACGAGCAGTACTTC.

Only a few counts were recorded for this clonotype. The V call is TRBV28, the J call TRBJ1-2; perhaps TRBD1 as D (6 bases). From germline, CDR1 is MDHEN and CDR2 SYDVKM. This CDR3 has 16 residues. V lost 2 bases to trimming and J lost 1 base, with 14 bases between them. The CDR3 region has the DNA TGTGCCAGCAGTTTAACGGGGGGGGCGCATAACTATGGCTACACCTTC. It specifies CASSLTGGAHNYGYTF.

This clonotype occurred a few times. The rearrangement links TRBV7-2 to TRBJ2-5; D may be TRBD2 (5 bases). The CDR3 consists of 14 residues. With 0 bases removed from V and 6 bases from J, the gap between germline ends came to 11 bases. Per the germline V gene, CDR1 is SGHTA and CDR2 is FQGNSA. The CDR3 nucleotides are TGTGCCAGCAGCTTAGCGGGAGCGGCGAAGACCCAGTACTTC. Its translation is CASSLAGAAKTQYF.

This clonotype has at least ten counts. The chain has TRBV29-1 and TRBJ2-3; 7 bases match TRBD1. The V gene's germline CDR1 is SQVTM and CDR2 ANQGSEA. J was trimmed by 5 bases and V by 8 bases; bases with no gene match: 10. The CDR3 has 13 amino acids. The CDR3 bases are TGCAGCCTCAAAGGGGGCGGACGAGATACGCAGTATTTT. Its translation is CSLKGGGRDTQYF.

Only a few counts were recorded for this clonotype. The chain combines TRBV5-1 with TRBJ1-4; TRBD1 is a possible D gene (5 bases). Germline V CDR1 and CDR2: SGHRS, YFSETQ. Trimming took off 0 bases at V and 8 bases at J, with 11 bases between the two ends. There are 14 residues in the CDR3. The CDR3 sequence is CASSLGQSGEKLFF. The CDR3 DNA is TGCGCCAGCAGCTTGGGACAGTCGGGGGAAAAACTGTTTTTT.

The chain has TRBV6-1 and TRBJ1-1; no clear D. V was trimmed by 6 bases and J by 1 base, leaving 9 bases between them. The germline gives CDR1 MNHNS, CDR2 SASEGT. This CDR3 spans 13 amino acids. The CDR3 DNA reads as TGTGCCAGCAGCAGGCGGAAGAACACTGAAGCTTTCTTT. Amino acids: CASSRRKNTEAFF.

This clonotype was found many times. The chain couples TRBV5-1 to TRBJ1-2; D not certain. CDR3 length equals 11 residues. Germline V gene sequence: CDR1 SGHRS, CDR2 YFSETQ. V was cut by 0 bases and J by 8 bases, with 5 bases left in between. DNA for the CDR3: TGCGCCAGCAGCTTGGACAGCGGCTACACCTTC. Translation: CASSLDSGYTF. Full variable domain (rest looked up from reference TRBV5-1 and TRBJ1-2): KAGVTQTPRYLIKTRGQQVTLSCSPISGHRSVSWYQQTPGQGLQFLFEYFSETQRNKGNFPGRFSGRQFSNSRSEMNVSTLELGDSALYLCASSLDSGYTFGSGTRLTVV.

V and J are TRBV6-5 and TRBJ1-6, with D possibly TRBD1 on 5 matching bases. Between the trimmed V and J ends, which lost 0 bases and 9 bases, there was a span of 9 bases. The CDR3 totals 14 residues. Per germline, CDR1 MNHEY and CDR2 SVGAGI. The CDR3 nucleotides read TGTGCCAGCAGTTACTCAGGGGAAGTTTCACCCCTCCACTTT. It encodes CASSYSGEVSPLHF.